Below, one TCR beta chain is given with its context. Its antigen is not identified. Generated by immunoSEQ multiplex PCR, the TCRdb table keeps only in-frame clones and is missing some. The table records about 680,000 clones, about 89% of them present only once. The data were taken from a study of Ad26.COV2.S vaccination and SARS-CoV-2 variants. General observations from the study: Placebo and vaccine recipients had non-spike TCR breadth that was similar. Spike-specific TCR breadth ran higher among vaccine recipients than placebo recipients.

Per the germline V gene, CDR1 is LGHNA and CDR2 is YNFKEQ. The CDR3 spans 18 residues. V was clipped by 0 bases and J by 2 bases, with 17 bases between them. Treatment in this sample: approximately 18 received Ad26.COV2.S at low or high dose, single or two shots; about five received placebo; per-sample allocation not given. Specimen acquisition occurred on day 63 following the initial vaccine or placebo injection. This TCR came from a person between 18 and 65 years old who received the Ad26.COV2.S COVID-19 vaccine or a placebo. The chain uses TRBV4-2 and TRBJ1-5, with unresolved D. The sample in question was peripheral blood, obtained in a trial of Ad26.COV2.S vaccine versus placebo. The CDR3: CASSQDNPPIGRNQPQHF. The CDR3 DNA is TGTGCCAGCAGCCAAGATAATCCTCCTATAGGGCGCAATCAGCCCCAGCATTTT.